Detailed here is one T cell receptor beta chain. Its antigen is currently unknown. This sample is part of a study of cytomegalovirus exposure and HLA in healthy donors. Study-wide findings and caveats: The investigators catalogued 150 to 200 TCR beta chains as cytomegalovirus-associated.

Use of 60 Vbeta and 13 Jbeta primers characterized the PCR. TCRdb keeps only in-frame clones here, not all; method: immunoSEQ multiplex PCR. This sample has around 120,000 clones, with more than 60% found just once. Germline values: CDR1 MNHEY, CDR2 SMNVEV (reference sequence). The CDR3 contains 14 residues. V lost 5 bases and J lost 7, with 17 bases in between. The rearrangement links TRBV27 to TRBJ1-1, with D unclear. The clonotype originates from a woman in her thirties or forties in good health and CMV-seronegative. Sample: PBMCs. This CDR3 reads CASSLMMGRGEAFF. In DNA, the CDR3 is TGTGCCAGCAGTCTCATGATGGGTCGGGGTGAAGCTTTCTTT.